This T cell receptor (beta chain) was obtained from a study of OX40 agonist ivuxolimab in advanced cancers. Study-wide context: Age averaged 60 years (range roughly 23 to 90), and roughly 82% were male.

As for this clone: Its specificity is not known.

The V gene's germline CDR1 is LGHNA and CDR2 YNFKEQ. The V end was cut by 0 bases, the J end by 6 bases, with 18 bases between. CDR3 length: 16 amino acids. Whole-study results and caveats: Normalized T-cell clonal expansion was also low in a subset of nonresponders. Undetermined was the antigen specificity of the expanded peripheral T cells.

Libraries were prepared by immunoSEQ multiplex PCR; TCRdb keeps only in-frame clonotypes and omits some of them. Counted here are 65,000 to 90,000 clones, roughly four fifths occurring once; the ten biggest clones make up 4.5% to 6%. The chain joins TRBV4-2 to TRBJ2-7; tentative D call: TRBD2 (7 bases). The source of this sequence is an adult with an advanced solid tumor such as melanoma, head and neck, liver or kidney cancer. This specimen consisted of CD4+ or CD8+ T cells sorted from blood, obtained in a trial of the OX40 agonist ivuxolimab. The CDR3 DNA sequence: TGTGCCAGCAGCCAAGATGGGGGGGGCCTACTTAGCGAGCAGTACTTC. Its protein is CASSQDGGGLLSEQYF.